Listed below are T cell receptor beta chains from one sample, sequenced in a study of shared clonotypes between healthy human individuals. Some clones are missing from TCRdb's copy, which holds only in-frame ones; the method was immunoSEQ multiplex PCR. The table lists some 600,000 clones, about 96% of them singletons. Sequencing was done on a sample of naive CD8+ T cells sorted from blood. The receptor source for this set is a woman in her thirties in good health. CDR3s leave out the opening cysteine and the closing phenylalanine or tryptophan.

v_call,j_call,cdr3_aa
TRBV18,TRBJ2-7,ASSPSGTRSYEQY
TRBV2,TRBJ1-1,ASGRKSTEAF
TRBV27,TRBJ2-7,ASSFAAGGYEQY
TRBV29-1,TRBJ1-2,SVRITDFNYGYT
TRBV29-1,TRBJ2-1,SGEGTGKYNEQF
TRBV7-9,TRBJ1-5,ASSPQGAGNQPQH
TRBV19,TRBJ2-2,ASIGGEGAGELF
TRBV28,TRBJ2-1,ASSFQGNSYNEQF
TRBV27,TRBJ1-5,ASSLSGTLFQPQH
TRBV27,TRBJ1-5,ASSLGAGVIQPQH
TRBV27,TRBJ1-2,ASSSAPHRGINYGYT
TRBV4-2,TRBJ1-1,ASSPRTGTEAF
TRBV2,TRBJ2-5,ASSVSRRTGETEETQY
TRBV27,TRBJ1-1,ASGTGASTEAF
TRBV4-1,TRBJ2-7,ASSQDRGYEQY
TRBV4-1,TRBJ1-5,ASSQDRQGGQPQH